What follows describes a single T cell receptor beta chain. Its specificity is unknown. Trimming cost V 5 bases and J 4 bases; bases outside gene matches: 6. CDR1 and CDR2 (germline): PRHDT, FYEKMQ (reference sequence). The CDR3 extends over 15 amino acids. This entry comes from a study of T-cell reconstitution after alpha-beta-depleted transplantation in children. Preparation of the TCRbeta library involved a method that used unique molecular identifiers. From the PCR reads, TCRdb called clonotypes with MiXCR, one entry per CDR3 protein. The sample has around 960,000 distinct CDR3 sequences, roughly 29% seen once. Study-wide results and caveats: For some patients, TCRbeta diversity was high at day 60 because of recipient T cells and thymic progenitors that survived. By one year post-transplant, T-cell counts and diversity largely arose from T cells that were newly produced. About two months after transplant, alpha-beta T cells reportedly came from several hundred expanded graft clones.

This sequence originates from a boy in the first two years of life who had a stem cell transplant for SCID, so the T cells may come from the graft donor. This material consisted of PBMCs, mostly from graft donor cells, taken 360 days after TCRalphabeta/CD19-depleted stem cell transplant. The chain employs TRBV13 and TRBJ2-3; 10 nucleotides align to TRBD2. CDR3 sequence (DNA): TGTGCCAGCAGCCCCGGGACTAGCGCTTCAGATACGCAGTATTTT. Encoded protein: CASSPGTSASDTQYF.